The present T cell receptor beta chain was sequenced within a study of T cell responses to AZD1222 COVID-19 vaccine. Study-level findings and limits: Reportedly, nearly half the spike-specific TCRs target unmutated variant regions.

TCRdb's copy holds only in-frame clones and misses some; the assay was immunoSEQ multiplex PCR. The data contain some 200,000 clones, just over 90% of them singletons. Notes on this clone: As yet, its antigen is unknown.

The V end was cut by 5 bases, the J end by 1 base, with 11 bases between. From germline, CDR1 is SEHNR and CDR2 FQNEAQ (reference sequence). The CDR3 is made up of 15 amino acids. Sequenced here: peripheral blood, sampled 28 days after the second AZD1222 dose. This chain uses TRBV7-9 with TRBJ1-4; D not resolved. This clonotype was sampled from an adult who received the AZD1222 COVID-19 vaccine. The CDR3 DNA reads TGTGCCAGCAGCCCGTTCGGGGTAACTAATGAAAAACTGTTTTTT. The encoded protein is CASSPFGVTNEKLFF.